These 27 T cell receptor beta chains were sequenced from one sample in a study of control samples from healthy donors and cancer patients. Sequenced by immunoSEQ multiplex PCR; TCRdb stores in-frame clones only, minus some. The sample yields 20,000 or so clones, around 90% seen once. The sequenced sample was PBMCs. These receptor sequences come from a woman between 55 and 75 years old with head and neck cancer.

The chain couples TRBV19 to TRBJ2-1; tentatively, D is TRBD2 (6 bases). V was cut by 5 bases and J by 6 bases, with 17 bases left in between. The CDR3 runs 15 residues. In germline, CDR1 is LNHDA, CDR2 SQIVND (reference sequence). In DNA, the CDR3 is TGTGCCAGTAGTGTAGCGGAAGGGCCCCCCAATGAGCAGTTCTTC. The encoded protein is CASSVAEGPPNEQFF.

The J gene is TRBJ2-3, the V gene TRBV28; D possibly corresponds to TRBD1 (5 bases). CDR1 and CDR2 (germline): MDHEN, SYDVKM. CDR3 length: 16 residues. The V gene lost 7 bases and the J gene lost 1 base, with 18 bases spanning the gap. CDR3 residues: CASTPRQGAGTDTQYF. The CDR3 nucleotides are TGTGCCAGCACCCCCCGGCAAGGGGCTGGCACAGATACGCAGTATTTT.

J is TRBJ1-2 and V is TRBV7-3; TRBD1 aligns across 7 bases. This CDR3 has 13 residues. J gave up 7 bases and V 3 bases, and 5 bases lay outside the gene matches. Germline CDR1 reads SGHTA; CDR2 reads FQGTGA. The CDR3 sequence is CASSFRQGGGYTF. The CDR3 DNA follows: TGTGCCAGCAGCTTTCGACAGGGTGGTGGCTACACCTTC.

The gene calls are TRBV29-1 and TRBJ2-5; TRBD2 matches at 9 bases. The V segment lost 5 bases and the J segment 7 bases; nucleotides outside the gene matches: 11. This CDR3 has 14 residues. The germline V gene has CDR1 SQVTM and CDR2 ANQGSEA. CDR3 DNA: TGCAGCGTTCCCACGGCGGGAGGGCCCTGGACCCAGTACTTC. Its translation: CSVPTAGGPWTQYF.

The chain is built from TRBV27 and TRBJ2-2, with TRBD2 matching 7 bases. CDR1 is MNHEY and CDR2 is SMNVEV in the germline V gene (reference sequence). The CDR3 is 12 amino acids. The chain's CDR3 is CATGGGTGELFF. The CDR3 DNA reads as TGTGCTACGGGAGGAGGGACCGGGGAGCTGTTTTTT.

V usage is TRBV28 and J usage is TRBJ2-7, with 7 nucleotides matching TRBD2. CDR1 is MDHEN, CDR2 SYDVKM, per germline. Unmatched junction bases numbered 7, after V lost 7 bases and J lost 1 base. CDR3 length equals 14 residues. DNA of the CDR3: TGTGCCAGCACCCCGGGGGGTCGATCCTACGAGCAGTACTTC. This translates into CASTPGGRSYEQYF.

The rearrangement joins TRBV20-1 to TRBJ2-1; D is perhaps TRBD1 or TRBD2 (7 bases each). The germline V gene encodes CDR1 DFQATT and CDR2 SNEGSKA (reference sequence). The CDR3 covers 11 residues. CDR3 coding DNA: TGCAGCGTACCAGGGGGACTAGAGCAGTTCTTC. This codes for CSVPGGLEQFF.

CDR3: CASSEDRAYSNQPQHF. CDR3 sequence (DNA): TGTGCCAGCAGTGAAGACAGGGCATATAGCAATCAGCCCCAGCATTTT. The chain carries TRBV2 and TRBJ1-5; perhaps TRBD1 as D (6 bases). Trimming left V 1 base short and J 0 bases short, with 10 bases between. The CDR3 loop spans 16 amino acids. Germline values: CDR1 SNHLY, CDR2 FYNNEI.

The genes are TRBV5-5 and TRBJ1-1, with TRBD1 matching over 7 bases. Germline V gene lookup returns CDR1 SGHKS and CDR2 YYEKEE (reference sequence). The CDR3 extends over 16 amino acids. Unmatched junction bases numbered 11, after V lost 2 bases and J lost 4 bases. The CDR3 DNA reads as TGTGCCAGCAGCTTTTTGACAGGGAGGTTTGGCACTGAAGCTTTCTTT. Amino acid sequence: CASSFLTGRFGTEAFF. The complete variable domain, with remaining parts taken from reference TRBV5-5 and TRBJ1-1, reads DAGVTQSPTHLIKTRGQQVTLRCSPISGHKSVSWYQQVLGQGPQFIFQYYEKEERGRGNFPDRFSARQFPNYSSELNVNALLLGDSALYLCASSFLTGRFGTEAFFGQGTRLTVV.

The chain links TRBV6-5 to TRBJ1-5; TRBD1 is a possible D gene (5 bases). V was clipped by 5 bases and J by 3 bases, with 14 bases between them. The CDR3 is 15 residues long. Germline values: CDR1 MNHEY, CDR2 SVGAGI. CDR3: CASSPQGGSNQPQHF. Written as DNA, the CDR3 is TGTGCCAGCAGTCCTCAGGGAGGCTCCAATCAGCCCCAGCATTTT.

V gene TRBV2 combines with J gene TRBJ2-7, with D maybe TRBD1 (5 bases). Germline V lookup: CDR1 SNHLY, CDR2 FYNNEI. Trimming took 6 bases from V and 0 from J, leaving 9 bases between them. The CDR3 is 13 amino acids. CDR3 bases: TGTGCCAGCAGCCAGACAGCCTCCTACGAGCAGTACTTC. Translating gives CASSQTASYEQYF.

The CDR3 sequence: CASNRDPYQETQYF. For the CDR3, the DNA is TGTGCCAGCAACAGGGACCCGTACCAAGAGACCCAGTACTTC. The rearrangement uses TRBV25-1 and TRBJ2-5, with a tentative D call TRBD1 (6 bases). CDR3 length: 14 residues. V lost 7 bases and J lost 0, with 12 bases in between. Germline V gene sequence: CDR1 MGHDK, CDR2 SYGVNS. The variable domain in full, completed from reference TRBV25-1 and TRBJ2-5, reads EADIYQTPRYLVIGTGKKITLECSQTMGHDKMYWYQQDPGMELHLIHYSYGVNSTEKGDLSSESTVSRIRTEHFPLTLESARPSHTSQYLCASNRDPYQETQYFGPGTRLLVL.

J is TRBJ1-1 and V is TRBV4-1; D is undetermined. Per the germline V gene, CDR1 is MGHRA and CDR2 is YSYEKL. Trimming removed 0 bases at V and 5 bases at J, with 13 bases between. The CDR3 loop spans 15 amino acids. Here the CDR3 DNA reads TGCGCCAGCAGCCAAGATGTAGGACGAAGGACTGAAGCTTTCTTT. Translated: CASSQDVGRRTEAFF.

DNA of the CDR3: TGTGCCAGCAGCGTAGGGGATTCCGGCGTAAAACTGTTTTTT. It is translated as CASSVGDSGVKLFF. The genes are TRBV9 and TRBJ1-4; no reliable D call. Germline assignment: CDR1 SGDLS and CDR2 YYNGEE. V lost 0 bases to trimming and J lost 10 bases, with 13 bases between them. CDR3 size: 14 residues.

The J gene is TRBJ2-7, the V gene TRBV5-1, with TRBD1 matching 9 bases. Germline values: CDR1 SGHRS, CDR2 YFSETQ. This CDR3 has 16 amino acids. V lost 4 bases, J lost 3 bases, and 11 bases stayed unmatched. The CDR3 region has the DNA TGCGCCAGCAGCCCGATACCCGGGACAGGGTACTACGAGCAGTACTTC. Protein product: CASSPIPGTGYYEQYF.

This clone has a single count. The chain is built from TRBV24-1 and TRBJ2-5; D ambiguous. V lost 1 base and J 3 bases, leaving 2 bases between the germline ends. The germline V gene has CDR1 KGHDR and CDR2 SFDVKD. The length of the CDR3 is 12 residues. Here the CDR3 DNA reads TGTGCCACCAGTGATTTTGAAGAGACCCAGTACTTC. Translating it yields CATSDFEETQYF.

This clone has more than one count but fewer than ten. The gene calls are TRBV13 and TRBJ1-1; TRBD1 might be the D (5 bases). Per germline, CDR1 PRHDT and CDR2 FYEKMQ (reference sequence). V dropped 4 bases and J dropped 4 bases, with 10 bases sitting between them. The CDR3 has 13 residues. The CDR3 DNA sequence: TGTGCCAGCAGCTGGCGCGGGGGCACTGAAGCTTTCTTT. It yields the protein CASSWRGGTEAFF.

V and J are TRBV29-1 and TRBJ1-1; 10 bases fit TRBD1. J gave up 7 bases and V 7 bases, and 6 bases lay outside the gene matches. Per the germline V gene, CDR1 is SQVTM and CDR2 is ANQGSEA. The CDR3 has 12 residues. The chain's CDR3 is CSGTGTGVEAFF. CDR3 in DNA: TGCAGCGGGACCGGGACAGGGGTTGAAGCTTTCTTT. The full variable domain, its missing parts supplied by reference TRBV29-1 and TRBJ1-1, is SAVISQKPSRDICQRGTSLTIQCQVDSQVTMMFWYRQQPGQSLTLIATANQGSEATYESGFVIDKFPISRPNLTFSTLTVSNMSPEDSSIYLCSGTGTGVEAFFGQGTRLTVV.

The rearrangement links TRBV15 to TRBJ2-7, with D perhaps being TRBD1 or TRBD2 (5 bases each). Trimming pared 1 base from V and 4 bases from J, leaving 11 bases between. Germline CDR1 reads LNHNV; CDR2 reads YYDKDF (reference sequence). The CDR3 loop spans 14 amino acids. CDR3 protein: CATSRAGTAYEQYF. Here the CDR3 DNA reads TGTGCCACCAGCAGAGCCGGGACCGCATACGAGCAGTACTTC.

This chain uses TRBV7-9 with TRBJ2-7, with a tentative D call TRBD1 (5 bases). The CDR3 consists of 15 residues. Germline-derived CDR1 and CDR2 are SEHNR and FQNEAQ (reference sequence). Trimming left V 5 bases short and J 2 bases short, with 16 bases between. CDR3 sequence (DNA): TGTGCCAGCAGCCCACGTAGCTCCAGGGCCTACGAGCAGTACTTC. This gives the protein CASSPRSSRAYEQYF.

The chain uses TRBV29-1 and TRBJ2-4, with 7 bases that match TRBD2. The germline gives CDR1 SQVTM, CDR2 ANQGSEA. Unmatched junction bases numbered 8, after V lost 0 bases and J lost 3 bases. The CDR3 totals 16 residues. In nucleotides, the CDR3 is TGCAGCGTTGAAGATCTTAGCGGGTGGGACAAAAACATTCAGTACTTC. Its protein product is CSVEDLSGWDKNIQYF.

This rearrangement joins TRBV6-5 to TRBJ2-5, with D unclear. Per germline, CDR1 MNHEY and CDR2 SVGAGI. Trimming cost V 0 bases and J 5 bases, with 13 bases left between them. The CDR3 sequence is 15 residues long. The CDR3 DNA is TGTGCCAGCAGTTACTCGTCCATGAGAAGGGAGACCCAGTACTTC. This sequence encodes CASSYSSMRRETQYF.

The J gene is TRBJ2-1, the V gene TRBV5-6, with a tentative D call TRBD2 (6 bases). CDR1 is SGHDT and CDR2 is YYEEEE in the germline V gene. This CDR3 is 14 amino acids long. Trimming took 3 bases from V and 2 from J, leaving 9 bases between them. This CDR3 is CASSSGAPYNEQFF. CDR3 nucleotides: TGTGCCAGCAGCTCGGGAGCCCCCTACAATGAGCAGTTCTTC.

This chain uses TRBV5-1 with TRBJ2-1; 10 bases map to TRBD2. The CDR3 sequence is 15 residues long. The germline V gene encodes CDR1 SGHRS and CDR2 YFSETQ. V gave up 4 bases and J gave up 9 bases; unmatched junction bases: 10. The CDR3 loop reads CASSTVTSGIGEQFF. As DNA, the CDR3 is TGCGCCAGCAGCACGGTCACTAGCGGGATAGGTGAGCAGTTCTTC.

CDR3 protein: CSASMGGSSYNSPLHF. The CDR3 nucleotides are TGCAGTGCTAGTATGGGTGGGAGCTCCTATAATTCACCCCTCCACTTT. V is TRBV20-1 and J is TRBJ1-6; D remains ambiguous. V lost 3 bases, J lost 0 bases, and 12 bases lay in between. This CDR3 comprises 16 residues. Looked up from germline, CDR1 is DFQATT and CDR2 is SNEGSKA (reference sequence).

V is TRBV6-1 and J is TRBJ1-2, with no clear D. The ends were cut back, 2 bases at V and 7 bases at J, with 5 bases in the middle. The CDR3 spans 11 residues. Germline V gene data show CDR1 as MNHNS and CDR2 as SASEGT. DNA for the CDR3: TGTGCCAGCAGTGAACGGGCTGGCTACACCTTC. Translation: CASSERAGYTF.

The V gene is TRBV7-2, the J gene TRBJ2-1; D is uncertain. Germline V gene data show CDR1 as SGHTA and CDR2 as FQGNSA. There are 13 residues in the CDR3. V was trimmed by 4 bases and J by 6 bases, leaving 10 bases between them. The CDR3 bases are TGTGCCAGCAGCTCCGTACTCGGCAATGAGCAGTTCTTC. Its translation is CASSSVLGNEQFF.